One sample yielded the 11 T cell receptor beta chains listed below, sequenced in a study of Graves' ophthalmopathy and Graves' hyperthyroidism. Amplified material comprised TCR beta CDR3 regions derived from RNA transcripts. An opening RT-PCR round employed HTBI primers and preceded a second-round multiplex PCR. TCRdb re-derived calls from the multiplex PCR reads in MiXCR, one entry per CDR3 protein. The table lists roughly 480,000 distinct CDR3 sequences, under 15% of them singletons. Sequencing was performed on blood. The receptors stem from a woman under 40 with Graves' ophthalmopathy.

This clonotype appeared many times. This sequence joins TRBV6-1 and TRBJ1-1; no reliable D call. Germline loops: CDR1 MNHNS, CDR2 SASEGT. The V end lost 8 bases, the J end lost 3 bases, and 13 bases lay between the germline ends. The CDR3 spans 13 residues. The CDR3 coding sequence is TGTGCCAGCCTCGTCTATCAGGACACTGAAGCTTTCTTT. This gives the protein CASLVYQDTEAFF.

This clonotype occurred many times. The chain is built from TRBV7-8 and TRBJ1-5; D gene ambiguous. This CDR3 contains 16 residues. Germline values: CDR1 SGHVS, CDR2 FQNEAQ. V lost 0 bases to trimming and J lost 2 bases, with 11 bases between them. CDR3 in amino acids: CASSLASTPGNQPQHF. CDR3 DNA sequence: TGTGCCAGCAGCTTAGCGAGTACGCCTGGCAATCAGCCCCAGCATTTT.

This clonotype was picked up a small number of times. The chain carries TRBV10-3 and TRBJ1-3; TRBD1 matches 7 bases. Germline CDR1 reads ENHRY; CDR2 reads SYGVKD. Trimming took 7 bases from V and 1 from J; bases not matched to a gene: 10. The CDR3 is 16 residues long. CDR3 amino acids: CAITPAAGGSGNTIYF. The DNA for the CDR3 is TGTGCCATCACCCCAGCGGCAGGGGGATCTGGAAACACCATATATTTT.

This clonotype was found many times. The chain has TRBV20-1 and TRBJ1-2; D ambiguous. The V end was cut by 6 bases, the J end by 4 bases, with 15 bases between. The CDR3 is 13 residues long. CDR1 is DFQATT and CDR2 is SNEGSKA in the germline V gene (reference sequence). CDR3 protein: CSATSVVAYGYTF. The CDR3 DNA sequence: TGCAGTGCCACTAGTGTGGTAGCCTATGGCTACACCTTC.

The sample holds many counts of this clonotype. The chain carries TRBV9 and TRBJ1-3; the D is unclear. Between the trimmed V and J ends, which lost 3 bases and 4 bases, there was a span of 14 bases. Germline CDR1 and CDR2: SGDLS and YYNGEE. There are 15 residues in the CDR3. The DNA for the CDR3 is TGTGCCAGCAGCGCTAGCGGGGTGTCGGGAAACACCATATATTTT. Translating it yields CASSASGVSGNTIYF.

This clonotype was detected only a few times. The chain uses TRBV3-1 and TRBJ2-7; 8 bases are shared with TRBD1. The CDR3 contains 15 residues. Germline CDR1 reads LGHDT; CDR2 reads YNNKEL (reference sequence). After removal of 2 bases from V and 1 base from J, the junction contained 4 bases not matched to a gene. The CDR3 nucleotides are TGTGCCAGCAGCCAACCCGGGACAGGATCCTACGAGCAGTACTTC. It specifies CASSQPGTGSYEQYF.

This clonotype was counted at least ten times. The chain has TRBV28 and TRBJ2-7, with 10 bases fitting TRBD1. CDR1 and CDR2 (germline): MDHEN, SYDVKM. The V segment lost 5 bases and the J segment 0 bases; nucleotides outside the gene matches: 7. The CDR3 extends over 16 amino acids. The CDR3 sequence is CASSLRDRGSSYEQYF. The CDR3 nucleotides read TGTGCCAGCAGTCTCCGGGACAGGGGAAGCTCCTACGAGCAGTACTTC.

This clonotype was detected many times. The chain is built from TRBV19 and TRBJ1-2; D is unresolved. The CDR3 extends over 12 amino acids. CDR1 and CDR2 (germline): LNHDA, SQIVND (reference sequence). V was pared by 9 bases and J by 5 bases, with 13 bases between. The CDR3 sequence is CASSGLQYGYTF. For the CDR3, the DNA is TGTGCCAGCTCCGGATTGCAGTATGGCTACACCTTC.

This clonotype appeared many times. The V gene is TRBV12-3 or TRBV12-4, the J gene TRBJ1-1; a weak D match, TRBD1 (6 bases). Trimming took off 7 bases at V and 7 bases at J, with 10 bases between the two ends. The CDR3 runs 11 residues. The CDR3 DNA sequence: TGTGCCAGCACACGAGGGGGTGAAGCTTTCTTT. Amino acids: CASTRGGEAFF.

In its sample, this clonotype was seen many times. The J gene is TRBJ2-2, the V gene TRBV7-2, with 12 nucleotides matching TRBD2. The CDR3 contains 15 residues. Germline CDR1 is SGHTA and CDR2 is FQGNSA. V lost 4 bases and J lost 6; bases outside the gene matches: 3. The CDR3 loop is CASSSSGRASGELFF. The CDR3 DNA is TGTGCCAGCAGCTCTAGCGGGAGGGCCTCCGGGGAGCTGTTTTTT. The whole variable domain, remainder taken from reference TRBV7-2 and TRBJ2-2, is GAGVSQSPSNKVTEKGKDVELRCDPISGHTALYWYRQSLGQGLEFLIYFQGNSAPDKSGLPSDRFSAERTGGSVSTLTIQRTQQEDSAVYLCASSSSGRASGELFFGEGSRLTVL.

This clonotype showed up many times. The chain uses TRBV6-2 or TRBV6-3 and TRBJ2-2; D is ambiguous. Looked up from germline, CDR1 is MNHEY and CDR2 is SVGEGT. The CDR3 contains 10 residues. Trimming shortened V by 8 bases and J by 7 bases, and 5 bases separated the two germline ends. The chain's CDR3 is CASGDGELFF. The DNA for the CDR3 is TGTGCCAGCGGGGACGGGGAGCTGTTTTTT.